This TCR beta chain was sequenced during a study of identifying expanded T cells in peripheral blood. Clones were read by immunoSEQ multiplex PCR, and TCRdb kept only the in-frame ones, dropping some. The sample carries approximately 91,000 clones, approximately 90% recorded once. General study results and limits: Technical replicates showed about 1.1 changed clones; two weeks roughly 16; four weeks 19. Roughly two-week clone count variance significantly increased as total template count grew.

Regarding this clone: Antigen unknown.

CDR3 length: 15 amino acids. The germline V gene has CDR1 SNHLY and CDR2 FYNNEI. The junction had 10 bases not matched to a gene; V was cut back by 6 bases and J by 5 bases. The V and J genes are TRBV2 and TRBJ2-7, with 10 positions matching TRBD1. The sequencing sample was made of blood. This clonotype was sampled from a person between 18 and 70 years old in good health. The CDR3 is CASRITGQGYHEQYF. In DNA, the CDR3 is TGTGCCAGCAGAATAACGGGACAGGGGTACCACGAGCAGTACTTC.